This T cell receptor beta chain was captured by sequencing in a study of blood T cell repertoires in COVID-19. Data came from immunoSEQ multiplex PCR; TCRdb stores just in-frame clones and leaves some out. The sample contains 380,000 or so clones, 70% to 90% of which appear only once. In germline, CDR1 is KGHDR, CDR2 SFDVKD. V was clipped by 2 bases and J by 7 bases, with 7 bases between them. The CDR3 is made up of 13 amino acids. Material for sequencing was PBMCs or T cells enriched from blood (not recorded which). J is TRBJ2-2 and V is TRBV24-1; D uncertain. This sequence originates from a woman in her thirties with acute COVID-19. The CDR3 spells CATSDSLIGELFF. CDR3 nucleotides: TGTGCCACCAGTGATTCCCTTATCGGGGAGCTGTTTTTT.